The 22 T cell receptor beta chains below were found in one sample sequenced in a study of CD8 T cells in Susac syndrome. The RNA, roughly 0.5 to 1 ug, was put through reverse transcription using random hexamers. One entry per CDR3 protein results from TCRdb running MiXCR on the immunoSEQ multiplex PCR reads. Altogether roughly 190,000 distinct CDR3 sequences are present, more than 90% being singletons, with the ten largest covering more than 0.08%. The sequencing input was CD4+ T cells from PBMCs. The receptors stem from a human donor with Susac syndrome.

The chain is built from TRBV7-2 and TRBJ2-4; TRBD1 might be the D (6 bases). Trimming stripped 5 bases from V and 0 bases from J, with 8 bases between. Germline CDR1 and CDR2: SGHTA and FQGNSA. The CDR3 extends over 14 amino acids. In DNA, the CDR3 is TGTGCCAGCAGCCGGGACACAGCCAAAAACATTCAGTACTTC. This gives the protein CASSRDTAKNIQYF.

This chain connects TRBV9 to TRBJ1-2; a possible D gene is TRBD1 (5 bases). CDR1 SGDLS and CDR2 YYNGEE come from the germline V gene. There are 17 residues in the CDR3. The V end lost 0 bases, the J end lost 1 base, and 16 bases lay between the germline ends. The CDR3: CASSVARGSVLNYGYTF. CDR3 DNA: TGTGCCAGCAGCGTAGCTCGGGGGTCCGTACTTAACTATGGCTACACCTTC.

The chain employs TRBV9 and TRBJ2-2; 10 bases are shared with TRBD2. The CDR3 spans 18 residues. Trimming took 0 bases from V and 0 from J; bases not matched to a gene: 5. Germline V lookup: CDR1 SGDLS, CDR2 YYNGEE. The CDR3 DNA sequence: TGTGCCAGCAGCGTAGAAGATAGCGGGGGGCCGAACACCGGGGAGCTGTTTTTT. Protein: CASSVEDSGGPNTGELFF.

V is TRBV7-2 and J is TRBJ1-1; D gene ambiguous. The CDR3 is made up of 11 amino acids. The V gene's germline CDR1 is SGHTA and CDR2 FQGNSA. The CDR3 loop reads CWSVLNTEAFF. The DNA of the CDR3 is TGTTGGTCGGTTTTGAACACTGAAGCTTTCTTT.

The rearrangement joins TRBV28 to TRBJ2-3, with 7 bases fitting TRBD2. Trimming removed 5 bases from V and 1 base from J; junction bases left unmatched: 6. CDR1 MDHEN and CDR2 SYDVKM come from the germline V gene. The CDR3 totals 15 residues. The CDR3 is CASSLYRGGTDTQYF. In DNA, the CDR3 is TGTGCCAGCAGTCTTTACCGGGGGGGCACAGATACGCAGTATTTT.

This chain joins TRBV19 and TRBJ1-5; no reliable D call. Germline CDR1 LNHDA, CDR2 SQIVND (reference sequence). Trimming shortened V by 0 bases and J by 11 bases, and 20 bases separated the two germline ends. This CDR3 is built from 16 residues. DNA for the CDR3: TGTGCCAGTAGTATAGAAGCCCGGAATCCCGGTGAGTCCCAGCATTTT. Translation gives CASSIEARNPGESQHF. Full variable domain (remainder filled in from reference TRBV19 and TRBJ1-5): DGGITQSPKYLFRKEGQNVTLSCEQNLNHDAMYWYRQDPGQGLRLIYYSQIVNDFQKGDIAEGYSVSREKKESFPLTVTSAQKNPTAFYLCASSIEARNPGESQHFGDGTRLSIL.

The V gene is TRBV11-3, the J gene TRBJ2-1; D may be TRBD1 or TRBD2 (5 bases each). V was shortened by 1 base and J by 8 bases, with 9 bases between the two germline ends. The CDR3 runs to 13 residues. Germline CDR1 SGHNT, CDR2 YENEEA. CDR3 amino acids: CASSLGQRDEQFF. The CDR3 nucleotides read TGTGCCAGCAGCTTAGGACAGAGGGATGAGCAGTTCTTC. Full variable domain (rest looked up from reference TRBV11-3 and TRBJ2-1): EAGVVQSPRYKIIEKKQPVAFWCNPISGHNTLYWYLQNLGQGPELLIRYENEEAVDDSQLPKDRFSAERLKGVDSTLKIQPAELGDSAVYLCASSLGQRDEQFFGPGTRLTVL.

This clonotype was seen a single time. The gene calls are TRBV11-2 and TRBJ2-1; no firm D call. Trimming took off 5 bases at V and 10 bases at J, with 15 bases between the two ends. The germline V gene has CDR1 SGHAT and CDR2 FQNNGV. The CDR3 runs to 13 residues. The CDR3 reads CASSPTPVREQFF. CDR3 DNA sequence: TGTGCCAGCAGCCCGACCCCTGTTCGAGAGCAGTTCTTC.

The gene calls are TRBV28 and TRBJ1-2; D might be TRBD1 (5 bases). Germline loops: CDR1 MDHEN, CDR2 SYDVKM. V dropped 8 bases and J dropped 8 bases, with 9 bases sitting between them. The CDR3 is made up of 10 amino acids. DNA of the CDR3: TGTGCCAGCGGGACGGGGGGCTACACCTTC. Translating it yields CASGTGGYTF.

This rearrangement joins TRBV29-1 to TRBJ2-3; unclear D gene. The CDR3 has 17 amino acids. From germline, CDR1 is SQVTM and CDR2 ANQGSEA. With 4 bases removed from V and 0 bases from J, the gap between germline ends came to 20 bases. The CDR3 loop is CSVVVTVTYRSTDTQYF. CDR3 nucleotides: TGCAGCGTTGTGGTGACTGTCACATACCGTAGCACAGATACGCAGTATTTT.

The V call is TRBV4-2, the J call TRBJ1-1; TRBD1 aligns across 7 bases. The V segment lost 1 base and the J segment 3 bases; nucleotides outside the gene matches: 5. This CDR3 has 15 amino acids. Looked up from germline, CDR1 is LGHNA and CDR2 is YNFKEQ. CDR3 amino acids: CASSQAGGYDTEAFF. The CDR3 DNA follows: TGTGCCAGCAGCCAAGCAGGGGGGTACGACACTGAAGCTTTCTTT.

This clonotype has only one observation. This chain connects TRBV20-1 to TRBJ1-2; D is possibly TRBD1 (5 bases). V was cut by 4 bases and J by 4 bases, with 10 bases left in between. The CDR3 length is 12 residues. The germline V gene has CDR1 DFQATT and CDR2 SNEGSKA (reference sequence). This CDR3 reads CSATGTVYGYTF. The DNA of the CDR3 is TGCAGTGCTACCGGGACCGTCTATGGCTACACCTTC.

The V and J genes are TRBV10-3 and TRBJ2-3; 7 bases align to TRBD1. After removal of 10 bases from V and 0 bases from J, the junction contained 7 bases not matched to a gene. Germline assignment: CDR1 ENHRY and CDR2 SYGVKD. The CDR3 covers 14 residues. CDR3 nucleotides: TGTGCCACCAAGCCGGGACAGAGCACAGATACGCAGTATTTT. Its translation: CATKPGQSTDTQYF.

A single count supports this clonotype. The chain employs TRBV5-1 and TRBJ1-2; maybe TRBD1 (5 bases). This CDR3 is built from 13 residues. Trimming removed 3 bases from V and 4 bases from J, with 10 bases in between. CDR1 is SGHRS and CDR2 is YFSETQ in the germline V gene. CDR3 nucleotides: TGCGCCAGCAGCTCAGACAGTCCCTATGGCTACACCTTC. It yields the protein CASSSDSPYGYTF.

CDR3 sequence (DNA): TGCGCCAGCAGCTTGGGAACGACGGACTCTGGAAACACCATATATTTT. The encoded protein is CASSLGTTDSGNTIYF. The genes are TRBV5-1 and TRBJ1-3; D gene ambiguous. Germline V lookup: CDR1 SGHRS, CDR2 YFSETQ. There are 16 residues in the CDR3. Trimming removed 0 bases at V and 0 bases at J, with 10 bases between.

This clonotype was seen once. CDR3 sequence reads: CSATGRNTEAFF. The CDR3, as DNA: TGCAGCGCTACAGGCAGAAACACTGAAGCTTTCTTT. This chain uses TRBV29-1 with TRBJ1-1, with D perhaps matching TRBD1 (5 bases). Germline CDR1 reads SQVTM; CDR2 reads ANQGSEA. The CDR3 covers 12 residues. Trimming took 7 bases from V and 2 from J, leaving 11 bases between them.

DNA of the CDR3: TGCAGTGCTGCGGGACAGGATGGACCTGGAAACACCATATATTTT. Encoded protein: CSAAGQDGPGNTIYF. V is TRBV20-1 and J is TRBJ1-3, with 8 nucleotides matching TRBD1. V shed 5 bases and J 2 bases; nucleotides not matched to a gene: 8. The CDR3 runs to 15 residues. Germline CDR1 DFQATT, CDR2 SNEGSKA (reference sequence).

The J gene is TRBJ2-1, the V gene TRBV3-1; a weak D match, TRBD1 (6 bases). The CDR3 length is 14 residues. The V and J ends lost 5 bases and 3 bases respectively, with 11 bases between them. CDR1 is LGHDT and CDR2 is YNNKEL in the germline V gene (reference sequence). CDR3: CASSSRGGYNEQFF. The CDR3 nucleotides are TGTGCCAGCAGCTCAAGAGGGGGCTACAATGAGCAGTTCTTC.

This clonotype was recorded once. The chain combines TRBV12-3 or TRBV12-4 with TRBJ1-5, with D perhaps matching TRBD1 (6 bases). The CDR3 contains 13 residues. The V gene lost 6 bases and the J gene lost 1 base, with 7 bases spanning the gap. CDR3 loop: CASRGGSNQPQHF. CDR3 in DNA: TGTGCCAGCAGAGGGGGAAGCAATCAGCCCCAGCATTTT.

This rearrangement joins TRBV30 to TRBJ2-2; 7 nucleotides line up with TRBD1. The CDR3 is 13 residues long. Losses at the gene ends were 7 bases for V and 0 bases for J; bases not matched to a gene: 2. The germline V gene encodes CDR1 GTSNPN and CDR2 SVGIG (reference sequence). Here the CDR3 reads CASDRPNTGELFF. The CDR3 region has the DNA TGTGCCTCGGACAGGCCGAACACCGGGGAGCTGTTTTTT.

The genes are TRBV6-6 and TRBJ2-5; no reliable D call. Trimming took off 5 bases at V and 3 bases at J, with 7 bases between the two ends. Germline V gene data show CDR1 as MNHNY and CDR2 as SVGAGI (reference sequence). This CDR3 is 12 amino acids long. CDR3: CASSNWEETQYF. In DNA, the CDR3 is TGTGCCAGCAGTAATTGGGAAGAGACCCAGTACTTC.

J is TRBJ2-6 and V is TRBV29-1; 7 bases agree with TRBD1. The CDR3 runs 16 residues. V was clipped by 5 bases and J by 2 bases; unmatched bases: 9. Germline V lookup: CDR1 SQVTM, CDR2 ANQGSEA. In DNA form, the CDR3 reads TGCAGCGTTTCAGGCTACAGGGGCCCTGGGGCCAACGTCCTGACTTTC. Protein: CSVSGYRGPGANVLTF.